This entry lists 32 T cell receptor beta chains sequenced from one sample in a study of breast tumors, draining lymph nodes, adjacent tissues. In TCRdb, the multiplex PCR reads were re-called with MiXCR into one record per CDR3 protein. The table has over 20,000 distinct CDR3 sequences, about 61% seen once; the top ten hold roughly a fifth. Sequences were obtained from tumor-adjacent breast tissue. The receptor source for this set is a female donor with breast cancer. Some clones in this sample may be carry-over from other donors' samples.

Worth noting for this clonotype: One end of the junction does not line up with germline, which may come from a read error. The chain combines TRBV7-7 with TRBJ2-7; 8 bases agree with TRBD1. CDR3 length: 14 amino acids. Germline values: CDR1 SSHAT, CDR2 FNYEAQ (reference sequence). The CDR3: CASSLGQGPTEQYF. The DNA for the CDR3 is TGTGCTAGCAGCTTAGGACAGGGTCCCACCGAGCAGTACTTC.

The chain links TRBV5-1 to TRBJ1-3; 10 bases fit TRBD1. In germline, CDR1 is SGHRS, CDR2 YFSETQ. The V segment lost 4 bases and the J segment 3 bases; nucleotides outside the gene matches: 4. The CDR3 totals 15 residues. The CDR3 is CASSAGTGVGNTIYF. In DNA form, the CDR3 reads TGCGCCAGCAGCGCCGGGACAGGGGTTGGAAACACCATATATTTT.

The chain recombines TRBV6-5 with TRBJ2-7; 9 nucleotides match TRBD1. The CDR3 contains 14 residues. V dropped 4 bases and J dropped 4; count of bases not matched to a gene: 5. Germline loops: CDR1 MNHEY, CDR2 SVGAGI. DNA for the CDR3: TGTGCCAGCAGTTGGGGACAGGGTCCATACGAGCAGTACTTC. This sequence encodes CASSWGQGPYEQYF.

This sequence joins TRBV5-1 and TRBJ1-2; TRBD1 matches at 7 bases. Germline lookup yields CDR1 SGHRS and CDR2 YFSETQ. V was pared by 2 bases and J by 2 bases, with 3 bases of the junction left unmatched. The CDR3 consists of 14 residues. The CDR3 sequence: CASSFGQENYGYTF. Here the CDR3 DNA reads TGCGCCAGCAGCTTTGGACAGGAGAACTATGGCTACACCTTC.

A few counts support this clonotype. The rearrangement joins TRBV2 to TRBJ1-6; TRBD1 matches at 9 bases. The CDR3 is 14 amino acids. Germline V gene lookup returns CDR1 SNHLY and CDR2 FYNNEI. Losses at the gene ends were 7 bases for V and 10 bases for J; bases not matched to a gene: 8. This CDR3 is CASKGGTGLSPLHF. The CDR3 nucleotides are TGTGCCAGCAAAGGAGGGACAGGGCTCTCACCCCTCCACTTT.

The rearrangement joins TRBV11-3 to TRBJ2-1, with 10 positions matching TRBD2. Trimming at V came to 5 bases and at J to 7 bases, leaving 8 bases not matched to a gene. The CDR3 runs to 15 residues. The germline V gene has CDR1 SGHNT and CDR2 YENEEA. CDR3 in amino acids: CASSLRAGGVNEQFF. CDR3 nucleotide sequence: TGTGCCAGCAGCCTTCGAGCGGGGGGGGTAAATGAGCAGTTCTTC.

This chain uses TRBV12-3 or TRBV12-4 with TRBJ1-4; a weak D match, TRBD1 (5 bases). The CDR3 covers 14 residues. Trimming pared 6 bases from V and 9 bases from J, leaving 17 bases between. CDR3 sequence: CASSPPPGDQKLFF. The CDR3 region has the DNA TGTGCCAGCAGCCCCCCCCCCGGGGACCAAAAACTGTTTTTT.

The V call is TRBV7-2, the J call TRBJ1-2, with 7 bases lining up with TRBD1. V trimming: 5 bases; J trimming: 1 base; junction bases outside the gene matches: 7. This CDR3 has 15 residues. CDR1 and CDR2 (germline): SGHTA, FQGNSA. The CDR3 loop reads CASSPRQGVNYGYTF. In nucleotides, the CDR3 is TGTGCCAGCAGCCCCCGACAGGGTGTTAACTATGGCTACACCTTC.

By sample share, this clonotype is medium-sized. The chain employs TRBV20-1 and TRBJ2-7, with 9 bases lining up with TRBD2. Per germline, CDR1 DFQATT and CDR2 SNEGSKA (reference sequence). The CDR3 consists of 16 residues. The J segment lost 3 bases and the V segment lost 0 bases, leaving 9 bases of the junction unmatched. The CDR3 region has the DNA TGCAGTGCTAGAGATCCCACAGCTAGCGGGGACTACGAGCAGTACTTC. Residues: CSARDPTASGDYEQYF.

This clonotype is deemed medium-sized. The chain has TRBV2 and TRBJ2-2, with 7 bases that match TRBD1. V shed 8 bases and J 1 base; nucleotides not matched to a gene: 10. Germline CDR1 and CDR2: SNHLY and FYNNEI. The CDR3 extends over 16 amino acids. The CDR3 sequence is CASQSGRQGNTGELFF. CDR3 DNA sequence: TGTGCCAGCCAAAGTGGGAGACAGGGGAACACCGGGGAGCTGTTTTTT.

J is TRBJ2-7 and V is TRBV7-2; D is possibly TRBD2 (5 bases). Between the trimmed V and J ends, which lost 7 bases and 0 bases, there was a span of 10 bases. The CDR3 has 13 residues. CDR1 is SGHTA and CDR2 is FQGNSA in the germline V gene. CDR3 DNA sequence: TGTGCCAGCAACGGACTCAACTCCTACGAGCAGTACTTC. It encodes CASNGLNSYEQYF.

This rearrangement joins TRBV9 to TRBJ2-1; TRBD1 matches 7 bases. The length of the CDR3 is 14 residues. Germline V lookup: CDR1 SGDLS, CDR2 YYNGEE. With 4 bases clipped from V and 6 bases from J, the junction kept 7 bases outside the gene matches. CDR3: CASSYRDRLNEQFF. CDR3 DNA sequence: TGTGCCAGCAGCTACCGGGACAGACTCAATGAGCAGTTCTTC. The full variable domain, rest sourced from reference TRBV9 and TRBJ2-1, is DSGVTQTPKHLITATGQRVTLRCSPRSGDLSVYWYQQSLDQGLQFLIQYYNGEERAKGNILERFSAQQFPDLHSELNLSSLELGDSALYFCASSYRDRLNEQFFGPGTRLTVL.

The chain employs TRBV9 and TRBJ2-2; D is undetermined. The ends were cut back, 3 bases at V and 7 bases at J, with 10 bases in the middle. Germline V CDR1 and CDR2: SGDLS, YYNGEE. There are 13 residues in the CDR3. CDR3: CASSAERGGELFF. Written as DNA, the CDR3 is TGTGCCAGCAGCGCCGAGCGTGGCGGGGAGCTGTTTTTT.

The chain is built from TRBV20-1 and TRBJ2-7; a weak D match, TRBD2 (6 bases). This CDR3 contains 11 residues. Trimming took off 3 bases at V and 7 bases at J, with 10 bases between the two ends. Looked up from germline, CDR1 is DFQATT and CDR2 is SNEGSKA (reference sequence). In DNA, the CDR3 is TGCAGTGCTAGTACCCTAGCGGAGCAGTACTTC. As protein: CSASTLAEQYF.

This clonotype was seen many times. This may be a read error, as it is one base from a much larger clone. The gene calls are TRBV18 and TRBJ2-7; the D call may be TRBD1 or TRBD2 (5 bases each). The germline CDR1 and CDR2 sequences are KGHSH and LQKENI. Trimming removed 3 bases at V and 3 bases at J, with 21 bases between. This CDR3 is built from 17 residues. The CDR3 spells CASSPGLMNGALYEQYF. For the CDR3, the DNA is TGTGCCAGCTCACCGGGCCTAATGAACGGGGCGCTCTACGAGCAGTACTTC. The full variable domain, in which reference TRBV18 and TRBJ2-7 provide the parts outside the CDR3, is NAGVMQNPRHLVRRRGQEARLRCSPMKGHSHVYWYRQLPEEGLKFMVYLQKENIIDESGMPKERFSAEFPKEGPSILRIQQVVRGDSAAYFCASSPGLMNGALYEQYFGPGTRLTVT.

The chain combines TRBV2 with TRBJ2-3, with a weak D call TRBD2 (5 bases). CDR1 SNHLY and CDR2 FYNNEI come from the germline V gene. CDR3 size: 13 residues. V lost 3 bases, J lost 8 bases, and 12 bases lay in between. CDR3 nucleotide sequence: TGTGCCAGCAGTGAGGCTAGTCGGGGTACGCAGTATTTT. It encodes CASSEASRGTQYF.

The chain joins TRBV4-3 to TRBJ2-7; D unresolved. V lost 3 bases and J lost 6, with 12 bases in between. CDR3 size: 13 residues. Germline loops: CDR1 LGHNA, CDR2 YSLEER. This CDR3 reads CASSQFLEFEQYF. In DNA form, the CDR3 reads TGCGCCAGCAGCCAGTTTCTGGAGTTCGAGCAGTACTTC.

By sample share, this clonotype is medium-sized. CDR3 coding DNA: TGTGCCAGCAGGGGGTCTAGCGGAAGCTCCTACAATGAGCAGTTCTTC. This sequence encodes CASRGSSGSSYNEQFF. The chain recombines TRBV11-2 with TRBJ2-1; 7 bases are a match to TRBD2. Trimming cost V 6 bases and J 0 bases; bases outside gene matches: 8. There are 16 residues in the CDR3. Germline CDR1 and CDR2: SGHAT and FQNNGV.

The chain uses TRBV9 and TRBJ2-5; D is uncertain. CDR3 length: 14 residues. Germline CDR1 is SGDLS and CDR2 is YYNGEE. Trimming took 5 bases from V and 5 from J, leaving 16 bases between them. The CDR3 region has the DNA TGTGCCAGCAGTAAGGGTTTTGGGCCGGAGACCCAGTACTTC. Translation gives CASSKGFGPETQYF.

This chain links TRBV15 with TRBJ2-1; no clear D gene. This CDR3 is built from 14 residues. V lost 0 bases, J lost 6 bases, and 9 bases lay in between. Germline lookup yields CDR1 LNHNV and CDR2 YYDKDF (reference sequence). CDR3 sequence: CATSRDWASNEQFF. CDR3 coding DNA: TGTGCCACCAGCAGAGATTGGGCATCCAATGAGCAGTTCTTC.

V usage is TRBV9 and J usage is TRBJ2-7, with 12 bases aligning to TRBD2. There are 16 residues in the CDR3. The J segment lost 5 bases and the V segment lost 2 bases, leaving 8 bases of the junction unmatched. Germline V lookup: CDR1 SGDLS, CDR2 YYNGEE. Here the CDR3 DNA reads TGTGCCAGCAGCGTCGTAGGCCTAGCGGGAGGGAACGAGCAGTACTTC. Protein product: CASSVVGLAGGNEQYF.

By its share, this clonotype is medium-sized (0.01 to 0.1%). V and J are TRBV6-1 and TRBJ1-2; D possibly corresponds to TRBD1 (6 bases). This CDR3 contains 13 residues. The V and J ends lost 4 bases and 3 bases respectively, with 9 bases between them. CDR1 MNHNS and CDR2 SASEGT come from the germline V gene. CDR3 amino acids: CASSVTGYYGYTF. Written as DNA, the CDR3 is TGTGCCAGCAGTGTCACAGGGTACTATGGCTACACCTTC.

The chain joins TRBV20-1 to TRBJ2-3; D is undetermined. Germline CDR1 DFQATT, CDR2 SNEGSKA (reference sequence). CDR3 length equals 14 residues. Trimming left V 3 bases short and J 2 bases short, with 12 bases between. This CDR3 reads CSASRLVNTDTQYF. CDR3 bases: TGCAGTGCTAGCCGACTCGTTAACACAGATACGCAGTATTTT.

The chain recombines TRBV20-1 with TRBJ2-3, with a weak D call TRBD2 (5 bases). Deletions cut 8 bases from V and 2 bases from J, with 20 bases between. Looked up from germline, CDR1 is DFQATT and CDR2 is SNEGSKA (reference sequence). This CDR3 has 15 residues. The CDR3 DNA reads as TGCAGTCTCACACCACTAGATTTCCTCACAGATACGCAGTATTTT. Amino acid sequence: CSLTPLDFLTDTQYF.

This clonotype appeared many times. The V and J genes are TRBV11-2 and TRBJ2-1; D perhaps matches TRBD2 (7 bases). With 5 bases removed from V and 8 bases from J, the gap between germline ends came to 10 bases. The germline CDR1 and CDR2 sequences are SGHAT and FQNNGV. This CDR3 has 12 residues. CDR3 in DNA: TGTGCCAGCAGCCTCGGGGGGCATGAGCAGTTCTTC. Protein sequence: CASSLGGHEQFF.

This sequence joins TRBV30 and TRBJ1-3; tentatively, D is TRBD1 (6 bases). The CDR3 has 13 residues. The V gene's germline CDR1 is GTSNPN and CDR2 SVGIG (reference sequence). The V end was cut by 3 bases, the J end by 4 bases, with 10 bases between. CDR3 region: CAWSRGEGNTIYF. As DNA, the CDR3 is TGTGCCTGGAGCAGGGGAGAGGGAAACACCATATATTTT. Looking up the rest from reference TRBV30 and TRBJ1-3 gives the full variable domain: SQTIHQWPATLVQPVGSPLSLECTVEGTSNPNLYWYRQAAGRGLQLLFYSVGIGQISSEVPQNLSASRPQDRQFILSSKKLLLSDSGFYLCAWSRGEGNTIYFGEGSWLTVV.

This clonotype was seen just once. The CDR3 DNA follows: TGTGCCAGCAGCGATGGACACACCGGGGAGCTGTTTTTT. It encodes CASSDGHTGELFF. V and J are TRBV7-9 and TRBJ2-2; D call uncertain. V gave up 5 bases and J gave up 3 bases, with 7 bases separating them. Germline V CDR1 and CDR2: SEHNR, FQNEAQ (reference sequence). The CDR3 is 13 amino acids.

CDR3 nucleotide sequence: TGCAGTGCTAAATCTCTCAATGAGCAGTTCTTC. This codes for CSAKSLNEQFF. The rearrangement links TRBV20-1 to TRBJ2-1; D not resolved. V lost 4 bases to trimming and J lost 6 bases, with 7 bases between them. CDR1 and CDR2 (germline): DFQATT, SNEGSKA (reference sequence). The CDR3 contains 11 residues.

The V and J genes are TRBV6-1 and TRBJ1-6; 10 bases are shared with TRBD1. This CDR3 spans 14 amino acids. J was trimmed by 7 bases and V by 6 bases; bases with no gene match: 3. Germline V lookup: CDR1 MNHNS, CDR2 SASEGT. The CDR3 loop is CASRRDRGNSPLHF. As DNA, the CDR3 is TGTGCCAGCAGGCGGGACAGGGGCAATTCACCCCTCCACTTT.

This chain joins TRBV12-3 or TRBV12-4 and TRBJ1-2, with 8 positions matching TRBD1. The CDR3 extends over 13 amino acids. Trimming removed 6 bases from V and 5 bases from J; junction bases left unmatched: 5. CDR3 residues: CASSPRTGYGYTF. For the CDR3, the DNA is TGTGCCAGCAGCCCTCGGACAGGGTATGGCTACACCTTC.

This clonotype ranks as medium-sized. The chain has TRBV20-1 and TRBJ2-1; D is possibly TRBD1 or TRBD2 (5 bases each). Germline assignment: CDR1 DFQATT and CDR2 SNEGSKA (reference sequence). The CDR3 sequence is 15 residues long. The germline V and J ends were trimmed by 5 bases and 1 base, with 15 bases remaining between them. The CDR3 DNA sequence: TGCAGTGCTCAACGACGGGGACGATCCTACAATGAGCAGTTCTTC. This sequence encodes CSAQRRGRSYNEQFF.

About this clonotype itself: A junction boundary mismatches the germline segment, possibly from a read error. The chain carries TRBV7-3 and TRBJ2-1; tentative D call: TRBD1 (7 bases). This CDR3 has 15 residues. Germline CDR1 reads SGHTA; CDR2 reads FQGTGA. Written as DNA, the CDR3 is TGTGCCAGCTCCCGCCGACAGGGACTCTACAATGAGCAGCTCTTC. Its translation: CASSRRQGLYNEQLF.